These 8 T cell receptor beta chains were sequenced from one sample in a study of control samples from healthy donors and cancer patients. The repertoire was sequenced with immunoSEQ multiplex PCR; TCRdb's copy has only in-frame clones and lacks some. The sample records around 70,000 clones, 83% being singletons. The sequencing sample was made of blood. The receptors derive from a man aged 55 to 69 in good health.

The genes are TRBV7-2 and TRBJ2-1, with D possibly TRBD2 on 5 matching bases. Germline values: CDR1 SGHTA, CDR2 FQGNSA. Trimming took off 5 bases at V and 5 bases at J, with 10 bases between the two ends. The CDR3 sequence is 13 residues long. The CDR3 loop is CASSLGLNNEQFF. The DNA of the CDR3 is TGTGCCAGCAGCCTTGGACTTAACAATGAGCAGTTCTTC.

This clone was counted once. V is TRBV28 and J is TRBJ1-1; perhaps TRBD1 as D (5 bases). The V and J ends lost 3 bases and 11 bases respectively, with 10 bases between them. This CDR3 has 11 amino acids. Germline CDR1 reads MDHEN; CDR2 reads SYDVKM. For the CDR3, the DNA is TGTGCCAGCAGTTTTCCGGGGGGGGCTTTCTTT. This gives the protein CASSFPGGAFF.

This sequence joins TRBV4-2 and TRBJ1-4, with TRBD1 identical over 8 bases. The CDR3 totals 14 residues. Losses at the gene ends were 5 bases for V and 5 bases for J; bases not matched to a gene: 4. Per the germline V gene, CDR1 is LGHNA and CDR2 is YNFKEQ. The CDR3, as DNA: TGTGCCAGCAGCAAGGGACAGGAGAATGAAAAACTGTTTTTT. Its protein product is CASSKGQENEKLFF.

The chain carries TRBV18 and TRBJ2-5; 7 positions agree with TRBD1. Germline-derived CDR1 and CDR2 are KGHSH and LQKENI. The CDR3 totals 16 residues. The trim removed 8 bases at V and 4 bases at J, leaving 16 bases unmatched. The CDR3 nucleotides read TGTGCCAGCACCCCGGCCGAGACAGGGCTTCGAGAGACCCAGTACTTC. Protein sequence: CASTPAETGLRETQYF.

This sequence joins TRBV18 and TRBJ2-7, with TRBD1 matching over 7 bases. Germline CDR1 reads KGHSH; CDR2 reads LQKENI. There are 17 residues in the CDR3. The V segment lost 2 bases and the J segment 2 bases; nucleotides outside the gene matches: 12. This chain's CDR3 is CASSPNADREVAYEQYF. The CDR3 DNA reads as TGTGCCAGCTCACCAAACGCCGACAGGGAAGTAGCCTACGAGCAGTACTTC.

The chain has TRBV5-1 and TRBJ2-1; D ambiguous. The ends were cut back, 4 bases at V and 9 bases at J, with 11 bases in the middle. Germline V gene lookup returns CDR1 SGHRS and CDR2 YFSETQ. The CDR3 length is 12 residues. The CDR3 sequence: CASSHPGGEQFF. The CDR3 DNA sequence: TGCGCCAGCAGCCACCCGGGCGGTGAGCAGTTCTTC.

V usage is TRBV9 and J usage is TRBJ2-3; 8 positions agree with TRBD2. The CDR3 has 16 amino acids. J was trimmed by 2 bases and V by 0 bases; bases with no gene match: 5. Germline lookup yields CDR1 SGDLS and CDR2 YYNGEE. Written as DNA, the CDR3 is TGTGCCAGCAGCGTAGGAACTAGCGGAAACACAGATACGCAGTATTTT. This gives the protein CASSVGTSGNTDTQYF.

The rearrangement joins TRBV27 to TRBJ2-1; 9 bases line up with TRBD2. CDR1 is MNHEY and CDR2 is SMNVEV in the germline V gene (reference sequence). The CDR3 loop spans 16 amino acids. Germline trimming cut 6 bases from V and 0 bases from J; bases unmatched to any gene: 6. CDR3 residues: CASRSTSGSSYNEQFF. The CDR3 coding sequence is TGTGCCAGCAGGTCGACTAGCGGTAGCTCCTACAATGAGCAGTTCTTC.